Listed below are T cell receptor beta chains from one sample, sequenced in a study of T cells in Graves' hyperthyroidism and ophthalmopathy. One entry per CDR3 protein, called by TCRdb with MiXCR from the multiplex PCR reads. The table lists about 640,000 distinct CDR3 sequences, less than 25% of them singletons, with 34% in the top ten. Input material: blood. The receptor set was obtained from a man aged 25 to 45 with Graves' ophthalmopathy. Both conserved end residues are part of each CDR3. The order of the fields is V gene, D gene, J gene, clone size, CDR3 protein, CDR3 DNA. The D gene is left open where the match is weak. Not every row has a clone size; where given, it reads once, few, many or a size class.

TRBV9	-	TRBJ2-7	-	CASSSDPSYEQYF	TGTGCCAGCAGCTCGGATCCATCCTACGAGCAGTACTTC
TRBV18	-	TRBJ1-4	few	CASSPRTGNEKLFF	TGTGCCAGCTCACCACGCACGGGTAATGAAAAACTGTTTTTT
TRBV28	-	TRBJ1-1	-	CASRSLQSEAFF	TGTGCCAGCAGATCCTTACAGAGTGAAGCTTTCTTT
TRBV6-2/TRBV6-3	TRBD1	TRBJ2-7	-	CATTWDRGLEQYF	TGTGCCACCACCTGGGACAGGGGGCTCGAGCAGTACTTC
TRBV7-2	-	TRBJ2-7	many	CASSAGLNEQYF	TGTGCCAGCAGCGCCGGACTTAACGAGCAGTACTTC
TRBV12-3/TRBV12-4	-	TRBJ2-3	-	CASSLGNTDTQYF	TGTGCCAGCAGTTTGGGAAATACAGATACGCAGTATTTT
TRBV9	-	TRBJ2-4	-	CASSVAGTHISGKNIQYF	TGTGCCAGCAGCGTAGCTGGGACTCATATTAGCGGCAAAAACATTCAGTACTTC
TRBV6-1	-	TRBJ1-2	-	CASGQLGGAYGYTF	TGTGCCAGCGGACAGCTCGGGGGGGCCTATGGCTACACCTTC
TRBV15	TRBD2	TRBJ2-3	few	CATSKLLAGVTDTQYF	TGTGCCACCAGCAAATTACTAGCGGGAGTTACAGATACGCAGTATTTT
TRBV11-2	TRBD2	TRBJ2-1	many	CASSFLASGSWYNEQFF	TGTGCCAGCAGCTTTTTGGCTAGCGGGTCTTGGTACAATGAGCAGTTCTTC
TRBV30	-	TRBJ2-7	-	CAWRKSQGLTYEQYF	TGTGCCTGGAGGAAATCACAGGGTCTTACCTACGAGCAGTACTTC
TRBV27	-	TRBJ2-1	few	CASTATGEQFF	TGTGCCAGCACCGCTACTGGGGAGCAGTTCTTC
TRBV9	-	TRBJ1-3	few	CASSLQAASSGNTIYF	TGTGCCAGCAGCCTACAGGCGGCAAGCTCTGGAAACACCATATATTTT
TRBV5-1	-	TRBJ2-3	few	CASSLELARNTDTQYF	TGCGCCAGCAGCTTGGAGCTAGCGCGGAACACAGATACGCAGTATTTT
TRBV20-1	TRBD2	TRBJ2-7	-	CSARDLLRVAGGQEQYF	TGCAGTGCTAGAGATCTCCTCCGGGTAGCGGGAGGGCAAGAGCAGTACTTC
TRBV20-1	TRBD2	TRBJ2-1	once	CSARAGGGAWNEQFF	TGCAGTGCTAGAGCCGGCGGGGGGGCCTGGAATGAGCAGTTCTTC
TRBV28	-	TRBJ1-2	few	CASSLIDSTNYGYTF	TGTGCCAGCAGTTTGATAGACTCCACTAACTATGGCTACACCTTC
TRBV20-1	TRBD2	TRBJ2-7	many	CSAGRPGPSGKDEQYF	TGCAGTGCTGGGAGGCCGGGGCCTAGCGGGAAAGACGAGCAGTACTTC
TRBV12-3/TRBV12-4	-	TRBJ2-7	many	CASSHQRRDTRQYF	TGTGCCAGCAGTCACCAGCGGAGGGATACGAGGCAGTACTTC
TRBV6-2/TRBV6-3	TRBD1	TRBJ2-2	few	CASSYSIQGAGELFF	TGTGCCAGCAGTTACTCGATCCAGGGGGCCGGGGAGCTGTTTTTT
TRBV3-1	-	TRBJ1-2	few	CASSSSGAGGYTF	TGTGCCAGCAGCTCGAGCGGGGCCGGAGGCTACACCTTC
TRBV11-2	-	TRBJ2-7	many	CASSLGRHYEQYF	TGTGCCAGCAGCTTAGGACGGCACTACGAGCAGTACTTC